This TCR beta chain is from a study of shared clonotypes between healthy human individuals. CDR3 length equals 14 residues. Per germline, CDR1 MNHEY and CDR2 SVGAGI. V shed 6 bases and J 6 bases; nucleotides not matched to a gene: 9. Generated by immunoSEQ multiplex PCR, the TCRdb table keeps only in-frame clones and is missing some. The sample has around 720,000 clones, about 80% seen once. Sequencing was done on a sample of memory CD4+ T cells sorted from blood. The subset denotes: CD45RA-negative fraction. The V and J genes are TRBV6-5 and TRBJ1-2, with 8 bases identical to TRBD1. This clonotype was obtained from a woman in her 30s in good health. CDR3: CASSGGRGPDGYTF. The CDR3 DNA follows: TGTGCCAGCAGCGGAGGCAGGGGGCCGGATGGCTACACCTTC.